These 21 T cell receptor beta chains were sequenced from one sample in a study of CD8 T cells in ankylosing spondylitis. Study-wide results and limits: Several highly homologous variants formed a TCR beta motif that appeared characteristic of ankylosing spondylitis blood.

Their antigens remain unidentified. TCRdb called the 5' RACE reads again in MiXCR, with one record for every CDR3 protein. The sample includes 390,000 or so distinct CDR3 sequences, 20% to 25% seen only once; the top ten take roughly a sixth. Sequencing input: blood, either unsorted or a sorted T cell fraction (not recorded which). These receptors all come from a male donor with ankylosing spondylitis.

This clonotype has a single count. The chain couples TRBV9 to TRBJ2-3; D gene uncertain. V was trimmed by 1 base and J by 4 bases, leaving 10 bases between them. There are 14 residues in the CDR3. From germline, CDR1 is SGDLS and CDR2 YYNGEE. In nucleotides, the CDR3 is TGTGCCAGCAGCGTAAGGAGAGTAGCAGATACGCAGTATTTT. As protein: CASSVRRVADTQYF.

This clonotype occurred many times. The chain combines TRBV20-1 with TRBJ2-1; a possible D gene is TRBD2 (5 bases). The CDR3 is made up of 12 amino acids. CDR1 is DFQATT, CDR2 SNEGSKA, per germline (reference sequence). CDR3 sequence (DNA): TGCAGCCCTCCCAAGCGGTACAATGAGCAGTTCTTC. Protein product: CSPPKRYNEQFF.

This clonotype was seen at least ten times. This chain connects TRBV12-3 or TRBV12-4 to TRBJ1-1, with D hard to call. V lost 3 bases and J 2 bases, leaving 7 bases between the germline ends. The CDR3 loop spans 13 amino acids. In DNA, the CDR3 is TGTGCCAGCAGTTTTGGTGAAAACACTGAAGCTTTCTTT. Translation gives CASSFGENTEAFF.

This clonotype was seen many times. The chain is built from TRBV12-3 or TRBV12-4 and TRBJ1-5, with TRBD1 matching over 7 bases. The CDR3 has 22 amino acids. The trim removed 3 bases at V and 2 bases at J, leaving 25 bases unmatched. The DNA of the CDR3 is TGTGCCAGCAGTTTCCGCTATAGATGGTCCCCCCTACAGGGGAGCGGCAATCAGCCCCAGCATTTT. This sequence encodes CASSFRYRWSPLQGSGNQPQHF.

This clonotype was detected once. The gene calls are TRBV5-6 and TRBJ2-7, with a possible D match to TRBD2 (5 bases). V was pared by 4 bases and J by 7 bases, with 21 bases between. Germline-derived CDR1 and CDR2 are SGHDT and YYEEEE. The CDR3 is 15 amino acids. DNA for the CDR3: TGTGCCAGCAGCACTGCGGGCCTGAACTATAAGGAGCAGTACTTC. This gives the protein CASSTAGLNYKEQYF.

The chain is built from TRBV28 and TRBJ2-5; 11 nucleotides line up with TRBD2. The germline V gene has CDR1 MDHEN and CDR2 SYDVKM. The CDR3 loop spans 16 amino acids. J lost 4 bases, V lost 5 bases, and 9 bases had no gene match. DNA of the CDR3: TGTGCCAGCAGTCCCCATAGCGGGAGGGCCGGAGAGACCCAGTACTTC. Its protein is CASSPHSGRAGETQYF.

The chain uses TRBV3-1 and TRBJ2-3, with a weak D call TRBD1 (6 bases). There are 12 residues in the CDR3. Germline V gene sequence: CDR1 LGHDT, CDR2 YNNKEL (reference sequence). Trimming took off 10 bases at V and 4 bases at J, with 12 bases between the two ends. CDR3 in amino acids: CATAGVADTQYF. CDR3 DNA sequence: TGTGCCACCGCAGGGGTGGCAGATACGCAGTATTTT.

There are a few counts of this clonotype. V is TRBV7-6 and J is TRBJ2-7; D might be TRBD2 (5 bases). This CDR3 has 15 residues. The germline V and J ends were trimmed by 5 bases and 0 bases, with 14 bases remaining between them. Germline V gene data show CDR1 as SGHVS and CDR2 as FNYEAQ. CDR3 region: CASSPFPRDSYEQYF. CDR3 DNA sequence: TGTGCCAGCAGCCCCTTCCCTCGGGACTCCTACGAGCAGTACTTC.

The CDR3 DNA reads TGTGCCAGCACCCCGGCTAGCCTCTCCTACAATGAGCAGTTCTTC. Translation gives CASTPASLSYNEQFF. The V call is TRBV7-2, the J call TRBJ2-1; tentative D call: TRBD2 (5 bases). Germline V gene data show CDR1 as SGHTA and CDR2 as FQGNSA. The germline V and J ends were trimmed by 7 bases and 0 bases, with 13 bases remaining between them. The CDR3 contains 15 residues.

This clonotype has just a few counts. CDR3 in DNA: TGTGCCAGCAGAAGACAGGGGGGAAGTGAAAAACTGTTTTTT. Amino acids: CASRRQGGSEKLFF. The genes are TRBV2 and TRBJ1-4; 9 bases fit TRBD1. With 6 bases clipped from V and 7 bases from J, the junction kept 6 bases outside the gene matches. The CDR3 contains 14 residues. CDR1 and CDR2 (germline): SNHLY, FYNNEI.

The J gene is TRBJ2-1, the V gene TRBV7-9, with D tentatively TRBD1 (6 bases). Germline loops: CDR1 SEHNR, CDR2 FQNEAQ (reference sequence). V lost 5 bases to trimming and J lost 6 bases, with 11 bases between them. This CDR3 has 13 amino acids. The CDR3 sequence: CASSASGVNEQFF. The CDR3 DNA follows: TGTGCCAGCAGCGCATCAGGGGTCAATGAGCAGTTCTTC.

In this sample, this clonotype turned up a few times. The chain recombines TRBV2 with TRBJ2-5; possibly TRBD2 for D (6 bases). There are 13 residues in the CDR3. The germline V gene encodes CDR1 SNHLY and CDR2 FYNNEI. Between the trimmed V and J ends, which lost 6 bases and 7 bases, there was a span of 15 bases. The CDR3 coding sequence is TGTGCCAGCAGCCCCCAGGGAGGCGGGACCCAGTACTTC. Translation: CASSPQGGGTQYF.

This rearrangement joins TRBV29-1 to TRBJ2-4, with 8 positions matching TRBD1. Trimming took 4 bases from V and 7 from J; bases not matched to a gene: 6. This CDR3 spans 13 amino acids. Germline V CDR1 and CDR2: SQVTM, ANQGSEA. CDR3 in amino acids: CSVVVRGPNIQYF. For the CDR3, the DNA is TGCAGCGTTGTGGTCAGGGGGCCGAACATTCAGTACTTC.

This clonotype appeared a few times. The rearrangement joins TRBV5-1 to TRBJ2-1; TRBD1 aligns across 9 bases. Germline loops: CDR1 SGHRS, CDR2 YFSETQ. The junction had 9 bases not matched to a gene; V was cut back by 9 bases and J by 2 bases. The CDR3 covers 15 residues. The CDR3 loop reads CATRPGQGPYNEQFF. The CDR3 nucleotides are TGCGCCACTCGACCGGGACAGGGCCCCTACAATGAGCAGTTCTTC.

This clonotype was seen ten or more times. The chain is built from TRBV12-3 or TRBV12-4 and TRBJ1-4; D remains ambiguous. This CDR3 is built from 14 residues. V lost 3 bases and J 0 bases, leaving 5 bases between the germline ends. The CDR3 coding sequence is TGTGCCAGCAGTTTTAGGGCAACTAATGAAAAACTGTTTTTT. It codes for CASSFRATNEKLFF.

This clonotype was found many times. This chain connects TRBV7-2 to TRBJ2-4; D gene unclear. The CDR3 consists of 14 residues. The germline V gene encodes CDR1 SGHTA and CDR2 FQGNSA. V lost 5 bases and J lost 6, with 14 bases in between. This CDR3 is CASSLTWGGNIQYF. CDR3 in DNA: TGTGCCAGCAGCCTGACTTGGGGTGGAAACATTCAGTACTTC.

This clonotype turned up a few times. The chain has TRBV9 and TRBJ2-2; D gene unclear. The germline gives CDR1 SGDLS, CDR2 YYNGEE. Trimming removed 3 bases from V and 5 bases from J, with 5 bases in between. The CDR3 is 12 amino acids. DNA of the CDR3: TGTGCCAGCAGCGACCTGACCGGGGAGCTGTTTTTT. Its translation: CASSDLTGELFF.

The rearrangement links TRBV7-8 to TRBJ2-1; 13 bases agree with TRBD2. Germline CDR1 is SGHVS and CDR2 is FQNEAQ. The trim removed 10 bases at V and 7 bases at J, leaving 7 bases unmatched. This CDR3 is built from 14 residues. The CDR3 here is CATLLAGGVNEQFF. The DNA for the CDR3 is TGTGCCACCTTACTAGCGGGAGGGGTTAATGAGCAGTTCTTC. The variable domain in full, completed from reference TRBV7-8 and TRBJ2-1, reads GAGVSQSPRYKVAKRGQDVALRCDPISGHVSLFWYQQALGQGPEFLTYFQNEAQLDKSGLPSDRFFAERPEGSVSTLKIQRTQQEDSAVYLCATLLAGGVNEQFFGPGTRLTVL.

This sequence joins TRBV12-3 or TRBV12-4 and TRBJ1-2; D might be TRBD1 (6 bases). The CDR3 loop spans 16 amino acids. V dropped 5 bases and J dropped 4 bases, with 20 bases sitting between them. The DNA for the CDR3 is TGTGCCAGCAGTCCCCGATACAGGGAGGTTGGCTATGGCTACACCTTC. Its protein product is CASSPRYREVGYGYTF.

This clonotype was detected only a few times. The chain has TRBV6-1 and TRBJ2-7; 7 bases match TRBD1. The CDR3 spans 16 residues. Germline V gene lookup returns CDR1 MNHNS and CDR2 SASEGT. V lost 5 bases, J lost 3 bases, and 13 bases stayed unmatched. DNA for the CDR3: TGTGCCAGCAGTCCTACCCCGACAGGGTCATTCTACGAGCAGTACTTC. As protein: CASSPTPTGSFYEQYF.

This clonotype was observed a handful of times. The V and J genes are TRBV5-1 and TRBJ2-7, with D tentatively TRBD1 (6 bases). V dropped 0 bases and J dropped 5 bases, with 15 bases sitting between them. Germline V lookup: CDR1 SGHRS, CDR2 YFSETQ. The CDR3 is 15 amino acids. CDR3 in DNA: TGCGCCAGCAGCTTGGAGGGCAGGGGTTTGGACGAGCAGTACTTC. This encodes CASSLEGRGLDEQYF.